The present entry profiles one T cell receptor beta chain with its context. Its specificity is unknown. At one end, the junction sequence differs from germline, possibly due to a read error. This record belongs to a study of post-analysis software for immune sequencing data. Study observations and caveats: Elevated frequency relative to controls characterized a handful of TRBV segments in patients, TRBV5-6, TRBV5-1 and TRBV20-1 among them.

The TCR beta cDNA libraries carried unique molecular identifiers. Using its own MiXCR run on the PCR reads, TCRdb lists one record per CDR3 protein. The sample holds fewer than 850,000 distinct CDR3 sequences, about 27% seen once. CDR1 is MNHEY and CDR2 is SVGAGI in the germline V gene. The CDR3 extends over 15 amino acids. This clonotype originated in a girl aged 10 to 17 with multiple sclerosis. The chain carries TRBV6-5 and TRBJ2-1; tentatively, D is TRBD2 (5 bases). The better agreement between TRBJ2-7 and the DNA end casts doubt on the J call. The specimen was blood. CDR3: CAGSYSGSSYNEQYF. Here the CDR3 DNA reads TGTGCCGGCAGTTACTCGGGGAGCTCCTACAATGAGCAGTACTTC.